This T cell receptor (beta chain) was recorded in a study of control samples from healthy donors and cancer patients. Sequencing was performed with immunoSEQ multiplex PCR; in TCRdb, only in-frame clones are kept and a portion is missing. The sample contains 50,000 to 75,000 clones, around 90% of which appear only once. The germline gives CDR1 LNHDA, CDR2 SQIVND (reference sequence). The CDR3 is 13 amino acids. The V end lost 2 bases, the J end lost 3 bases, and 2 bases lay between the germline ends. Sequencing was performed on PBMCs. The chain is built from TRBV19 and TRBJ1-6; D gene ambiguous. This TCR was recovered from a man aged 55 to 70 with colorectal cancer. CDR3 DNA: TGTGCCAGTAGTATACACTATAATTCACCCCTCCACTTT. Its translation: CASSIHYNSPLHF.